This T cell receptor (beta chain) was retrieved from a study of blood T cell repertoires in COVID-19 (TCRdb year 2020). Regarding the study in general: Samples from collaborators originated in the United States, Italy and Spain and spanned both the acute and convalescent phases of COVID-19. The material from the prospective study consisted of cDNA or gDNA derived from T cells, B-cell-depleted T cells, or PBMCs. Subjects who had been exposed to COVID-19, were actively infected with it, or had recovered from it provided the deeply sampled blood TCRbeta repertoires that made up the dataset. The repertoires were released in a freely available public database meant as a resource for research on the immune response to SARS-CoV-2. Samples came from the ongoing ImmuneRACE study (first 160 participants) plus 1,254 subjects from 6 global collaborators. The sample metadata nearly always contained a de-identified subject ID, COVID-19 status, age in years and sex. HLA class I and class II types, where available, came from metadata supplied by the sample provider rather than from assay-based typing.

V is pared back by 4 bases and J by 0 bases, with 12 bases lying between the germline termini. From its cysteine to its phenylalanine, the CDR3 spans 15 amino acids. The CDR3 DNA has 45 bases and is translated from base 1. CDR1 and CDR2 (GTSNPN, SVGIG) derive from the germline V gene (reference sequence). The investigation overall reported the following: Clinical and demographic metadata were provided uncurated, with the amount varying by source and participant.

Notes on this clone: Its recognized antigen is unknown. Per-base qualities were not stored, and no clone one base away is much larger.

The immunoSEQ Assay, a bias-controlled multiplex PCR, was used to amplify TCRbeta CDR3 regions from genomic DNA. The authors processed their data as follows. The number of nucleated cells in each sample was estimated by amplification of reference gene primers within the assay. Sequence reads were collapsed and filtered to measure the absolute abundance of every unique TCRbeta CDR3 rearrangement. For each sample, productive Simpson clonality was calculated by taking the square root of Simpson's diversity index across productive rearrangements. Entries here come from immuneACCESS through TCRdb and include only in-frame sequences with V and J called. Some clones fail to appear in such tables; in the studies checked, an unresolved V gene covers under half of the shortfall, and the cause of the remainder is unknown. V, J and clone size were drawn from that table, and D and trimming were deduced from the DNA. The sample table shows about 280,000 clones, and 75% to 90% are seen once. Jointly, the top ten make up around 2.2% of the sample.

Samples from volunteer blood donors who had recovered from COVID-19 were contributed by a second Seattle source. Each collaborating institution followed its own protocols to collect whole blood in K2EDTA tubes. For TCRbeta analysis, collaborators shipped samples in one of three forms: frozen whole blood, isolated PBMCs, or DNA extracted from either of those sample types. The chain employs TRBV30 and TRBJ1-4; TRBD1 is a possible D gene, resting on 5 matching bases. The source is a woman between 50 and 59 years old who had recovered from COVID-19. The sequenced material came from peripheral blood. The DNA is as follows: TGTGCCTGGAACGACTGGGGGGCAACTAATGAAAAACTGTTTTTT. This translates into CAWNDWGATNEKLFF. Full variable domain (CDR3 extended with the reference TRBV30 and TRBJ1-4 proteins): SQTIHQWPATLVQPVGSPLSLECTVEGTSNPNLYWYRQAAGRGLQLLFYSVGIGQISSEVPQNLSASRPQDRQFILSSKKLLLSDSGFYLCAWNDWGATNEKLFFGSGTQLSVL.